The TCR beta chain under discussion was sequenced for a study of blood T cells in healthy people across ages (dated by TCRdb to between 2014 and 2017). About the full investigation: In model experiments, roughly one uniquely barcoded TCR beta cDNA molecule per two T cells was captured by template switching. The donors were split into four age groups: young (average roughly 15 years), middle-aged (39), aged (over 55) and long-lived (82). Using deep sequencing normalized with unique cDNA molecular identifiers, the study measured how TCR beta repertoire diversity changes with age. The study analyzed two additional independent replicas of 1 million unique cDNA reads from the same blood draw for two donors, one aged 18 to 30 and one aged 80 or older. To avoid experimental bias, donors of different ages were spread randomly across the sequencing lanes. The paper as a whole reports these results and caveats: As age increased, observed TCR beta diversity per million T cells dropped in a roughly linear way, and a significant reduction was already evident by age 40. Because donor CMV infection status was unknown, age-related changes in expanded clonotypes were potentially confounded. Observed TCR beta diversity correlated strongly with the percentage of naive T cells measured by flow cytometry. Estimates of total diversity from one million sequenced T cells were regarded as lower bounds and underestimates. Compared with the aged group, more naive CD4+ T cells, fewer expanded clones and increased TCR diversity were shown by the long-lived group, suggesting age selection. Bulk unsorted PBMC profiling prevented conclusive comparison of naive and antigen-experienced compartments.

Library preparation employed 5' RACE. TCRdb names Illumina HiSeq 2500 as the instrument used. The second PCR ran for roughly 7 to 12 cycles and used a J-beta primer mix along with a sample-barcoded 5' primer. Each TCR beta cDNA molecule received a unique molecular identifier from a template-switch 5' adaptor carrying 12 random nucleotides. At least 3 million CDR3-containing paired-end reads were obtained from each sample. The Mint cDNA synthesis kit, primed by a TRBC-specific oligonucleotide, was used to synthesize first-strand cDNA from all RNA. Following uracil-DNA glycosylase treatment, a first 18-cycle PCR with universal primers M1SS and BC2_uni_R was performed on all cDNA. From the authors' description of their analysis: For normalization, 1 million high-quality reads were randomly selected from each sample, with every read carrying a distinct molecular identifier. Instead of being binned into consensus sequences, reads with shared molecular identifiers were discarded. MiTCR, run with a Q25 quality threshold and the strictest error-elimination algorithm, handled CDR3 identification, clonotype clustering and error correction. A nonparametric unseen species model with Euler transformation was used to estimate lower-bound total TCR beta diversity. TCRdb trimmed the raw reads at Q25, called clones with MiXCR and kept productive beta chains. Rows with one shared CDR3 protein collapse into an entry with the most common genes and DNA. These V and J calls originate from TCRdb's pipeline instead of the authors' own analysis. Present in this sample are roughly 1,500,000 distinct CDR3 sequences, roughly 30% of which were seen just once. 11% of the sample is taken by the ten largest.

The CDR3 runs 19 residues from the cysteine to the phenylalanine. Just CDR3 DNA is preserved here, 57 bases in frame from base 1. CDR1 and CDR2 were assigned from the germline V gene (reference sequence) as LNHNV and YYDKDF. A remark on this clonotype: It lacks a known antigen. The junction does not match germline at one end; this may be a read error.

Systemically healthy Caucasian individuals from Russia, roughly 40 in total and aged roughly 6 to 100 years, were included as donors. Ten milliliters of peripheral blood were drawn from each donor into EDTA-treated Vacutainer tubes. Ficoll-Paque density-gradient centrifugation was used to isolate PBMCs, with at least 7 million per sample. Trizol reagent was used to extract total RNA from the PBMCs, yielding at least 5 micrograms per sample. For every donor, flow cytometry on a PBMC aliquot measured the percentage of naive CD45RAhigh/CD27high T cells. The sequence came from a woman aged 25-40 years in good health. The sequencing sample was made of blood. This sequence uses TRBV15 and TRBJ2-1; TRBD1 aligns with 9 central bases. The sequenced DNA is TGTGCCGCCAGCAGAGACCCACACCGGACAGGGGCCCCTTACAATGAGCAGTTCTTC. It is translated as CAASRDPHRTGAPYNEQFF.